This T cell receptor beta chain was identified during a study of T cells after posttransplantation cyclophosphamide. Study observations and caveats: Later blood repertoires were often dominated by clones from the donor CD8+ memory compartment. TRB overlap between skin or GI tissue T cells and blood was limited.

The method was immunoSEQ multiplex PCR; TCRdb's version includes in-frame clones alone and lacks a portion of them. The sample consists of tens of thousands of clones, just over 85% of them appearing once. The count of this clone is one. The antigen is unknown. The V gene end was trimmed by 0 bases and the J gene end by 1 base; junction bases not matched to a gene: 13. The germline gives CDR1 SGHVS, CDR2 FQNEAQ. The CDR3 consists of 19 residues. What was sequenced was PBMCs. V gene TRBV7-8 combines with J gene TRBJ1-1, with TRBD1 identical over 8 bases. This clonotype was sampled from a man aged 30 to 45 with a blood cancer, CMV-positive, and with a related stem cell donor. CDR3 in amino acids: CASSLARDRRESWNTEAFF. The DNA for the CDR3 is TGTGCCAGCAGCTTAGCACGGGACAGGAGGGAAAGTTGGAACACTGAAGCTTTCTTT.